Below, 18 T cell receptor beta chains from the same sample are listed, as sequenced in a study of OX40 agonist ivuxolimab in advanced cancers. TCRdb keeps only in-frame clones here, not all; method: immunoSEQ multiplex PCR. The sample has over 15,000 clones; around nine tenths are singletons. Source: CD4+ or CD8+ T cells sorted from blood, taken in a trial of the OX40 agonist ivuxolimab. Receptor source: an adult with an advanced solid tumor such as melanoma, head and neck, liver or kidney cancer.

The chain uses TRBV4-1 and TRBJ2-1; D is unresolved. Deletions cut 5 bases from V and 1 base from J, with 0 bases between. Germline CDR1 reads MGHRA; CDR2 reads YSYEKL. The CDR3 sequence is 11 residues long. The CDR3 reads CASSSYNEQFF. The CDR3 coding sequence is TGCGCCAGCAGCTCCTACAATGAGCAGTTCTTC.

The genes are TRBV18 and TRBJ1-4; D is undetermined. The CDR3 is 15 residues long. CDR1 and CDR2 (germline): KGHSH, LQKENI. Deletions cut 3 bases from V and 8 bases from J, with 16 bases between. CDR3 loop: CASSPTGPLGEKLFF. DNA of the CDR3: TGTGCCAGCTCACCTACGGGTCCCTTGGGCGAAAAACTGTTTTTT.

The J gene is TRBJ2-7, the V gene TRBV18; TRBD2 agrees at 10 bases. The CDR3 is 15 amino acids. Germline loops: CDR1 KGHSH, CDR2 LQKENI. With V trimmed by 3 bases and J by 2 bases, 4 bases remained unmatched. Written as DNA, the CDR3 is TGTGCCAGCTCACCTGCTAGCGGGGGAACCTACGAGCAGTACTTC. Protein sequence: CASSPASGGTYEQYF.

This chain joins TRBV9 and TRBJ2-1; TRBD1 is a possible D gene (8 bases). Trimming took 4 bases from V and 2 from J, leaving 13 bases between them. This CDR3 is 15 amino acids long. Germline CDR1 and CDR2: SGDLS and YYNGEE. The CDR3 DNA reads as TGTGCCAGCAGCCGGACAGGGAGGGCCTACAATGAGCAGTTCTTC. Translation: CASSRTGRAYNEQFF.

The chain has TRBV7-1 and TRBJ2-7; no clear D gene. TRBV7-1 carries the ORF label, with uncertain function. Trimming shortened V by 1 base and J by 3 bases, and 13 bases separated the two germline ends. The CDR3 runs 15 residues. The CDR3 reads CASSSVASANYEQYF. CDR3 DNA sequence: TGTGCCAGCAGCTCAGTCGCCTCGGCAAACTACGAGCAGTACTTC.

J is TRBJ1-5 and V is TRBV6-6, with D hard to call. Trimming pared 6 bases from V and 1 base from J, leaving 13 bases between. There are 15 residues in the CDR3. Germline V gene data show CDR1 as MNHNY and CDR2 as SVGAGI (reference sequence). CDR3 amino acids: CASSPVLSSNQPQHF. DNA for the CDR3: TGTGCCAGCAGCCCCGTACTGTCCAGCAATCAGCCCCAGCATTTT.

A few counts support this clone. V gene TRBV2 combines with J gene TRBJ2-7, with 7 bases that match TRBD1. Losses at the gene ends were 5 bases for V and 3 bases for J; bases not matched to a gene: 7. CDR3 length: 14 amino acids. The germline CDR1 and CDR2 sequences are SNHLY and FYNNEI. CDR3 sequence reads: CASSLTGTVYEQYF. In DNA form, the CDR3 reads TGTGCCAGCAGTCTGACAGGGACCGTCTACGAGCAGTACTTC.

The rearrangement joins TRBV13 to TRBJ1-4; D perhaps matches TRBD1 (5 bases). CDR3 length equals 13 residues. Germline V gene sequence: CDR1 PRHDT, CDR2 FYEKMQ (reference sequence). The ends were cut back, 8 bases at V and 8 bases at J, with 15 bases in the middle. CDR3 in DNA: TGTGCCAGCCAAGAGAGGGGCGGCGAAAAACTGTTTTTT. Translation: CASQERGGEKLFF. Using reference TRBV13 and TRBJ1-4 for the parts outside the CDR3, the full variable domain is AAGVIQSPRHLIKEKRETATLKCYPIPRHDTVYWYQQGPGQDPQFLISFYEKMQSDKGSIPDRFSAQQFSDYHSELNMSSLELGDSALYFCASQERGGEKLFFGSGTQLSVL.

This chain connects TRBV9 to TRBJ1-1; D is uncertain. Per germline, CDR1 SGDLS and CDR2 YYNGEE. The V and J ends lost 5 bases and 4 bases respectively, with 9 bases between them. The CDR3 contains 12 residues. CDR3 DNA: TGTGCCAGCAGTGGCGGTTTCACTGAAGCTTTCTTT. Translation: CASSGGFTEAFF.

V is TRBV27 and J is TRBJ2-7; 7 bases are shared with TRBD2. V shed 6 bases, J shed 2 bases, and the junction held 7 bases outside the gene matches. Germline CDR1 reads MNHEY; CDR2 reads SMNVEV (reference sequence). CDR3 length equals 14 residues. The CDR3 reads CASSLQAGTYEQYF. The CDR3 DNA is TGTGCCAGCAGCCTCCAAGCGGGAACCTACGAGCAGTACTTC.

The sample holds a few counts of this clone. CDR3 sequence reads: CASSSGTSTDTQYF. The CDR3 DNA reads as TGTGCCAGCAGCTCAGGCACTAGCACAGATACGCAGTATTTT. V gene TRBV7-2 combines with J gene TRBJ2-3; D ambiguous. The CDR3 loop spans 14 amino acids. Trimming took off 4 bases at V and 0 bases at J, with 8 bases between the two ends. CDR1 SGHTA and CDR2 FQGNSA come from the germline V gene.

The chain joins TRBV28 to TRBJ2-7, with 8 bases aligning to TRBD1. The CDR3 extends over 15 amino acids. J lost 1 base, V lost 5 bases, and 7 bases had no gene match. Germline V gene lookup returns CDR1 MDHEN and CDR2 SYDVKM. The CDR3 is CASSTIDRGSYEQYF. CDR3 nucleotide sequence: TGTGCCAGCAGTACCATTGACAGGGGATCCTACGAGCAGTACTTC. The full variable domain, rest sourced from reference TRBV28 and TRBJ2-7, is DVKVTQSSRYLVKRTGEKVFLECVQDMDHENMFWYRQDPGLGLRLIYFSYDVKMKEKGDIPEGYSVSREKKERFSLILESASTNQTSMYLCASSTIDRGSYEQYFGPGTRLTVT.

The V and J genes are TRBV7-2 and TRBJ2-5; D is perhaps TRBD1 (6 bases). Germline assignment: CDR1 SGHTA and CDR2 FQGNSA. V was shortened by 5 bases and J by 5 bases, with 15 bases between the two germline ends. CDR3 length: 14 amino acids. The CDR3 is CASSPAGAGETQYF. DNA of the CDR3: TGTGCCAGCAGCCCTGCAGGGGCCGGCGAGACCCAGTACTTC.

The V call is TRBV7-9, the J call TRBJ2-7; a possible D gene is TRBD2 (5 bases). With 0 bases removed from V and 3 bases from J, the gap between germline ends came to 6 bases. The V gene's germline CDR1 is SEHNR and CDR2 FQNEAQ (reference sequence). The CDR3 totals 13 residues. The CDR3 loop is CASSLAGSYEQYF. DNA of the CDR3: TGTGCCAGCAGCTTAGCTGGGAGCTACGAGCAGTACTTC.

The CDR3 sequence: CAWSWGPERPGDYGYTF. The CDR3 DNA reads as TGTGCCTGGAGCTGGGGGCCAGAACGTCCCGGGGACTATGGCTACACCTTC. This rearrangement joins TRBV30 to TRBJ1-2; a possible D gene is TRBD1 (6 bases). Germline CDR1 is GTSNPN and CDR2 is SVGIG (reference sequence). This CDR3 spans 17 amino acids. The germline V and J ends were trimmed by 3 bases and 3 bases, with 23 bases remaining between them.

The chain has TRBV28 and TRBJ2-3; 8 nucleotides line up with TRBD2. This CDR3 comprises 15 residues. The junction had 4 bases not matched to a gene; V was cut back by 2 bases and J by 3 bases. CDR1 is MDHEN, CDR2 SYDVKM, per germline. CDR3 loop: CASSLGSGKTDTQYF. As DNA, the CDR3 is TGTGCCAGCAGTTTAGGTAGCGGGAAGACAGATACGCAGTATTTT. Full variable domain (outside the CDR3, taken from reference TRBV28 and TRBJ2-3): DVKVTQSSRYLVKRTGEKVFLECVQDMDHENMFWYRQDPGLGLRLIYFSYDVKMKEKGDIPEGYSVSREKKERFSLILESASTNQTSMYLCASSLGSGKTDTQYFGPGTRLTVL.

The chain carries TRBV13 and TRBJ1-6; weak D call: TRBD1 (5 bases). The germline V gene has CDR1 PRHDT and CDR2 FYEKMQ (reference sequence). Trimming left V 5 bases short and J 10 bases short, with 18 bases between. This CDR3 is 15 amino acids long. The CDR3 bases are TGTGCCAGCAGCACCGGGAAAGGGGCAGGATCACCCCTCCACTTT. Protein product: CASSTGKGAGSPLHF.

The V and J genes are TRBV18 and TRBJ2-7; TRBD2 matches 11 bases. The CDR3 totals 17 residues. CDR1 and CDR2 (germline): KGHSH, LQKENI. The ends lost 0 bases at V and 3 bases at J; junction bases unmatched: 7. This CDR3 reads CASSPPGTSGTLYEQYF. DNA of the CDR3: TGTGCCAGCTCACCACCCGGGACTAGCGGAACGCTCTACGAGCAGTACTTC. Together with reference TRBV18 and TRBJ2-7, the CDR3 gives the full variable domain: NAGVMQNPRHLVRRRGQEARLRCSPMKGHSHVYWYRQLPEEGLKFMVYLQKENIIDESGMPKERFSAEFPKEGPSILRIQQVVRGDSAAYFCASSPPGTSGTLYEQYFGPGTRLTVT.